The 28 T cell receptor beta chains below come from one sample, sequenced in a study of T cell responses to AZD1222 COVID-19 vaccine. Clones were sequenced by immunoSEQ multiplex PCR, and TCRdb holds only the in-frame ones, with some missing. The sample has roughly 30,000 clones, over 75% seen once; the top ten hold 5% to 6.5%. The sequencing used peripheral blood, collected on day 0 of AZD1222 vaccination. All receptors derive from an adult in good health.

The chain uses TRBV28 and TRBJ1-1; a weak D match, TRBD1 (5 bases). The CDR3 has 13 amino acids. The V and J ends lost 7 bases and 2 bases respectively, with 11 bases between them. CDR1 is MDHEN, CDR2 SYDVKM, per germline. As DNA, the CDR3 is TGTGCCAGCACGGGACGCATAAACACTGAAGCTTTCTTT. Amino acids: CASTGRINTEAFF.

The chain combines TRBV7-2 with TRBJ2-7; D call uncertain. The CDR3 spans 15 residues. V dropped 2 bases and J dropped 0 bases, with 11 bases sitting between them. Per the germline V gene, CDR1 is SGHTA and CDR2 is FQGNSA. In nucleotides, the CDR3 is TGTGCCAGCAGCTTAAACAGCGCCGGCTCCTACGAGCAGTACGTC. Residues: CASSLNSAGSYEQYV.

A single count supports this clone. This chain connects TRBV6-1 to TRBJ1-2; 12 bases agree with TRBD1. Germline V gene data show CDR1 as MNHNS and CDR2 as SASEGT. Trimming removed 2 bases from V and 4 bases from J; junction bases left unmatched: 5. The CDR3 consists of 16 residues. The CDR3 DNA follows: TGTGCCAGCAGTGAACGGGACAGGGGGCCTATCTATGGCTACACCTTC. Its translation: CASSERDRGPIYGYTF.

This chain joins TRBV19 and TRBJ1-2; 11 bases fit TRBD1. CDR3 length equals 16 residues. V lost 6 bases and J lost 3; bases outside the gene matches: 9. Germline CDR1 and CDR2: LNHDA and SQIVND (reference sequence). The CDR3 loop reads CASSQIPGQGDYGYTF. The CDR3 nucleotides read TGTGCCAGTAGCCAAATTCCGGGACAGGGGGACTATGGCTACACCTTC.

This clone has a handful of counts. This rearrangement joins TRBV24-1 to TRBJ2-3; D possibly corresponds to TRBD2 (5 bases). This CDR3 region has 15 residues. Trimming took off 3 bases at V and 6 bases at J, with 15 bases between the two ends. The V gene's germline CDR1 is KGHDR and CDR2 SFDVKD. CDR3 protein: CATSDMGREGDTQYF. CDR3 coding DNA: TGTGCCACCAGTGATATGGGGAGAGAAGGGGATACGCAGTATTTT.

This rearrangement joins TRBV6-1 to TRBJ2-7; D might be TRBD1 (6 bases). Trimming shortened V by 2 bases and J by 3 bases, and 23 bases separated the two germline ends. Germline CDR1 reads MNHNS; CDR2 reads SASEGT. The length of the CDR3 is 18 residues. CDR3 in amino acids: CASSERLVIGDTFYEQYF. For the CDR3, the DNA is TGTGCCAGCAGTGAAAGATTGGTGATTGGGGACACCTTCTACGAGCAGTACTTC.

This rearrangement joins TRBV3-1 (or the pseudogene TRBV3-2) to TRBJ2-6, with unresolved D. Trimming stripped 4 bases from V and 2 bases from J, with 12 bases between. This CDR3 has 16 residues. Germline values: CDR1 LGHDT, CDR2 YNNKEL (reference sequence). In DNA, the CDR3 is TGTGCCAGCAGCCCGAGCGTGAGTCCTGGGGCCAACGTCCTGACTTTC. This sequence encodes CASSPSVSPGANVLTF.

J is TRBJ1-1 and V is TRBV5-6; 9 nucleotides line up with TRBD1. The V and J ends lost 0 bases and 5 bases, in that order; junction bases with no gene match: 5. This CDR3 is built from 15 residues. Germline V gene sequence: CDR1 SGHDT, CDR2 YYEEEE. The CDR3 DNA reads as TGTGCCAGCAGCTTGGTGGACAGGGGCTCGACTGAAGCTTTCTTT. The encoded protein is CASSLVDRGSTEAFF. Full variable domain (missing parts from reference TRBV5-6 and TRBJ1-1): DAGVTQSPTHLIKTRGQQVTLRCSPKSGHDTVSWYQQALGQGPQFIFQYYEEEERQRGNFPDRFSGHQFPNYSSELNVNALLLGDSALYLCASSLVDRGSTEAFFGQGTRLTVV.

Written as DNA, the CDR3 is TGCAGTGCTAGCAAGGTGAATGAGCAGTTCTTC. Translated: CSASKVNEQFF. V is TRBV20-1 and J is TRBJ2-1; no clear D. Germline V CDR1 and CDR2: DFQATT, SNEGSKA (reference sequence). CDR3 length: 11 amino acids. The V and J ends lost 3 bases and 7 bases respectively, with 7 bases between them.

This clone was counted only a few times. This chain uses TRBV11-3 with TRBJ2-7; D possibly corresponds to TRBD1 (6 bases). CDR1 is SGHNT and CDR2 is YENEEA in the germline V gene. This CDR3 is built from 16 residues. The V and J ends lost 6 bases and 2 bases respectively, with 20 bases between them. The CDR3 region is CASSLTTGRQAYEQYV. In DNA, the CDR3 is TGTGCCAGCAGTTTAACGACAGGACGACAGGCCTACGAGCAGTACGTC.

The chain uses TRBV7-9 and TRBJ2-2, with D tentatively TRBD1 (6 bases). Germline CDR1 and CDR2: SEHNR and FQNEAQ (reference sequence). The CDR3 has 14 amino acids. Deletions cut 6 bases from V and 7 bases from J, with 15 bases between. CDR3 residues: CASRPGEWVGELFF. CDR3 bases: TGTGCCAGCAGGCCAGGGGAGTGGGTCGGGGAGCTGTTTTTT.

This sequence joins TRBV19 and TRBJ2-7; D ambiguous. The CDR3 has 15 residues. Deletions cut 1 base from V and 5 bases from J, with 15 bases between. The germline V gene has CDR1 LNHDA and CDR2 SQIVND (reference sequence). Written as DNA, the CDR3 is TGTGCCAGTAGTATAGTGGGTAGCAAGGTCCACGAGCAGTACTTC. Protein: CASSIVGSKVHEQYF.

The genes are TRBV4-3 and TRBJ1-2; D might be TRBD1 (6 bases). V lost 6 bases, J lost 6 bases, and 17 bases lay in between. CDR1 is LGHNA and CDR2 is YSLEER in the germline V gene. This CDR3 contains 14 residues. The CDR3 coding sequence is TGCGCCAGCAGGCGTCTGGGGGGGCGCGATGGCTACACCTTC. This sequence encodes CASRRLGGRDGYTF.

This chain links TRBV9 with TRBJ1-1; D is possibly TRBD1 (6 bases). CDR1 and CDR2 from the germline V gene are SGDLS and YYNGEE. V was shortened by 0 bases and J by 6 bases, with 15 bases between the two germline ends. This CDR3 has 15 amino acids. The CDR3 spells CASSVEGHWSPEAFF. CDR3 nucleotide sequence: TGTGCCAGCAGCGTAGAGGGACATTGGAGCCCTGAAGCTTTCTTT.

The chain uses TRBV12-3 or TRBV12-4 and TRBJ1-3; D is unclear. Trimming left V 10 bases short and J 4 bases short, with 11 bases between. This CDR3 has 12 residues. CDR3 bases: TGTGCCACCGGGTCGTCAGGAAACACCATATATTTT. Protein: CATGSSGNTIYF.

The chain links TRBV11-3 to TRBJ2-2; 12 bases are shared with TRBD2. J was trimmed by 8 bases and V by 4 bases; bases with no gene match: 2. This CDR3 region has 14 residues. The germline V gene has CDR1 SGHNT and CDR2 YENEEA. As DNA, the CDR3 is TGTGCCAGCAGCTCCGGACTAGCGGGAGGGGAGCTGTTTTTT. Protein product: CASSSGLAGGELFF.

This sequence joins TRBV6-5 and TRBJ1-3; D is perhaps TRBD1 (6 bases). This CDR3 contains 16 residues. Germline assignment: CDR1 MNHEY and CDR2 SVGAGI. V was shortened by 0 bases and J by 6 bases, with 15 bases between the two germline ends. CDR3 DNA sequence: TGTGCCAGCAGTTACTCGAGACAGGCGGGACAAAACACCATATATTTT. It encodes CASSYSRQAGQNTIYF.

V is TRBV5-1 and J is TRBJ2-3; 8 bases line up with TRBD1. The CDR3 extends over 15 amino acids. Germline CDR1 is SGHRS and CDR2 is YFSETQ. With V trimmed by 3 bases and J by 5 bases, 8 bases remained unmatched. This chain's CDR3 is CASSYSGTGIDTQYF. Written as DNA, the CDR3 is TGCGCCAGCAGCTACTCCGGGACAGGAATAGATACGCAGTATTTT. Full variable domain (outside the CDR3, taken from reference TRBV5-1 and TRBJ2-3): KAGVTQTPRYLIKTRGQQVTLSCSPISGHRSVSWYQQTPGQGLQFLFEYFSETQRNKGNFPGRFSGRQFSNSRSEMNVSTLELGDSALYLCASSYSGTGIDTQYFGPGTRLTVL.

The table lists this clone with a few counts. For the CDR3, the DNA is TGTGCCAGCAGCTTACGCAGGGGAAGAGAGCAGCCCCAGCATTTT. This codes for CASSLRRGREQPQHF. This chain connects TRBV7-2 to TRBJ1-5; tentatively, D is TRBD1 (6 bases). This CDR3 contains 15 residues. The germline CDR1 and CDR2 sequences are SGHTA and FQGNSA. The V gene lost 2 bases and the J gene lost 7 bases, with 15 bases spanning the gap.

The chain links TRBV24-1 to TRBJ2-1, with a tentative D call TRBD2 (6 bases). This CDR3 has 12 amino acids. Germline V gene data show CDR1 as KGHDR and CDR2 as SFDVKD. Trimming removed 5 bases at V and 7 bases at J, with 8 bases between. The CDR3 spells CATSGAGNEQFF. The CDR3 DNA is TGTGCCACCAGTGGGGCGGGGAATGAGCAGTTCTTC.

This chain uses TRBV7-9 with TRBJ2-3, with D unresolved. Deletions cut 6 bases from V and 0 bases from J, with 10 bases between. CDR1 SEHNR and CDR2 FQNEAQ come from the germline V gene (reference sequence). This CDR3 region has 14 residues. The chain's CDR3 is CASRPGASTDTQYF. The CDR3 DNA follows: TGTGCCAGCAGACCGGGTGCGAGCACAGATACGCAGTATTTT. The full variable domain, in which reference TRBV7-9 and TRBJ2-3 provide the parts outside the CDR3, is DTGVSQNPRHKITKRGQNVTFRCDPISEHNRLYWYRQTLGQGPEFLTYFQNEAQLEKSRLLSDRFSAERPKGSFSTLEIQRTEQGDSAMYLCASRPGASTDTQYFGPGTRLTVL.

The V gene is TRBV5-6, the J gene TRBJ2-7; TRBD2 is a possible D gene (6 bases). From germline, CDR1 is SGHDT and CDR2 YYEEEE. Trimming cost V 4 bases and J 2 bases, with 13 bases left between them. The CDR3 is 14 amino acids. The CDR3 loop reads CASSLTGLTYEQYF. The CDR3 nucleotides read TGTGCCAGCAGCCTGACGGGACTGACCTACGAGCAGTACTTC.

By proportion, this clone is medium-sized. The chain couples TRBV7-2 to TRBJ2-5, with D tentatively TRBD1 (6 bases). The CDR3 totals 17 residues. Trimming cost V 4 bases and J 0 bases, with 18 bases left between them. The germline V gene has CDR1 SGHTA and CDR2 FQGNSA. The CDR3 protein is CASSSRKTGDYQETQYF. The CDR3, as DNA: TGTGCCAGCAGCTCCCGCAAGACAGGAGACTACCAAGAGACCCAGTACTTC.

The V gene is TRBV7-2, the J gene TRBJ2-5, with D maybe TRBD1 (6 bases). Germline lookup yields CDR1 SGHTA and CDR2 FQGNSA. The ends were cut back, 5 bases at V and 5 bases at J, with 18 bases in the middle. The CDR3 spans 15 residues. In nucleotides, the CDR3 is TGTGCCAGCAGCCTCAATCCCGGACAGAGGGAGACCCAGTACTTC. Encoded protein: CASSLNPGQRETQYF.

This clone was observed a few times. DNA of the CDR3: TGTGCCAGCTTCATACGCCGGGACACCGGATACTACGAGCAGTACGTC. Amino acids: CASFIRRDTGYYEQYV. V is TRBV18 and J is TRBJ2-7; the D gene is possibly TRBD1 (6 bases). The CDR3 consists of 16 residues. Trimming left V 7 bases short and J 3 bases short, with 22 bases between. Germline V gene data show CDR1 as KGHSH and CDR2 as LQKENI.

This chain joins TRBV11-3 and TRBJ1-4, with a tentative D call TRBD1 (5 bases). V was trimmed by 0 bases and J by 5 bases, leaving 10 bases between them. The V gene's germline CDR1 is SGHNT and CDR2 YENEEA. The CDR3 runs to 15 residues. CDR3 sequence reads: CASSLDSGRNEKLFF. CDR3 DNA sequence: TGTGCCAGCAGCTTAGACTCAGGGAGGAATGAAAAACTGTTTTTT.

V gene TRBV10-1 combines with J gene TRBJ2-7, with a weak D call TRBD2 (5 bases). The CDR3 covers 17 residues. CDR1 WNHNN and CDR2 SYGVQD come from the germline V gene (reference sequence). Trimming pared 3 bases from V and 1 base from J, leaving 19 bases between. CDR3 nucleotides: TGCGCCAGCAGTGACCGAAGGTTCGGAGGCGGGTCCTACGAGCAGTACGTC. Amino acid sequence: CASSDRRFGGGSYEQYV.

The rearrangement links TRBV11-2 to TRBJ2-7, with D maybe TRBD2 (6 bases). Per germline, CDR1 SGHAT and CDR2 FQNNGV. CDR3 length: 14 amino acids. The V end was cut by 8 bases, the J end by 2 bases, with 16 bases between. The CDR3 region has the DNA TGTGCCAGCGCGGTAGACGGGGGTACCTACGAGCAGTACTTC. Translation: CASAVDGGTYEQYF.